This T cell receptor beta chain originates from a study of blood T cell repertoires in COVID-19. Original processing notes: Nucleated cell counts were estimated from reference gene primer amplification. Using immunoSEQ multiplex PCR, the repertoire was profiled, and TCRdb retains in-frame clones only, with some absent. The V and J calls and clone size were taken over from that table, and D and trimming were inferred from the DNA. This table holds about 190,000 clones, almost 80% found once. Sequencing input: peripheral blood. The sequence derives from a woman between 65 and 79 years old with acute or convalescent COVID-19.

Here the CDR3 reads CASSYRRGDEQYF. CDR3 in DNA: TGTGCCAGCAGTTACCGCAGGGGTGACGAGCAGTACTTC. The rearrangement joins TRBV6-5 to TRBJ2-7, with a weak D call TRBD1 (6 bases). Looked up from germline, CDR1 is MNHEY and CDR2 is SVGAGI. V dropped 2 bases and J dropped 5 bases, with 10 bases sitting between them. The CDR3 spans 13 residues.